One and the same sample provided the 9 T cell receptor beta chains below, sequenced in a study of control samples from healthy donors and cancer patients. Clones were read by immunoSEQ multiplex PCR, and TCRdb kept only the in-frame ones, dropping some. The table records approximately 58,000 clones, 80% to 90% of them present only once. What was sequenced was PBMCs. The receptor source for this set is a woman aged 60 to 75 with lung cancer.

The chain links TRBV6-1 to TRBJ1-3, with D uncertain. Germline CDR1 MNHNS, CDR2 SASEGT. This CDR3 region has 16 residues. V shed 1 base and J shed 0 bases, with 10 bases lying between them. CDR3 residues: CASSEERRSSGNTIYF. As DNA, the CDR3 is TGTGCCAGCAGTGAAGAAAGGAGGAGCTCTGGAAACACCATATATTTT.

The J gene is TRBJ2-7, the V gene TRBV2; D remains unclear. V lost 4 bases to trimming and J lost 1 base, with 2 bases between them. Germline assignment: CDR1 SNHLY and CDR2 FYNNEI. The CDR3 runs 11 residues. The CDR3, as DNA: TGTGCCAGCAGTGGATCCTACGAGCAGTACTTC. Protein product: CASSGSYEQYF.

This clone was seen only a few times. The rearrangement links TRBV29-1 to TRBJ2-7; no definite D call. V lost 4 bases to trimming and J lost 3 bases, with 10 bases between them. Germline V gives CDR1 SQVTM, CDR2 ANQGSEA. This CDR3 is 12 amino acids long. CDR3 amino acids: CSVGTENYEQYF. The DNA for the CDR3 is TGCAGCGTTGGAACGGAAAACTACGAGCAGTACTTC.

The chain employs TRBV11-1 and TRBJ2-7; D is unclear. The ends were cut back, 8 bases at V and 6 bases at J, with 11 bases in the middle. Germline V CDR1 and CDR2: SGHAT, FQDESV (reference sequence). The CDR3 has 11 residues. The CDR3 DNA reads as TGTGCCAGCTCGAACCAACTCGAGCAGTACTTC. This sequence encodes CASSNQLEQYF.

J is TRBJ1-5 and V is TRBV19, with D unclear. The V end lost 3 bases, the J end lost 6 bases, and 9 bases lay between the germline ends. CDR1 LNHDA and CDR2 SQIVND come from the germline V gene (reference sequence). The CDR3 runs 13 residues. The CDR3 DNA reads TGTGCCAGTAGTATGTTTCAGGCTCAGCCCCAGCATTTT. Amino acid sequence: CASSMFQAQPQHF.

This clone appeared a single time. The rearrangement uses TRBV9 and TRBJ1-1; D unclear. Trimming stripped 4 bases from V and 1 base from J, with 8 bases between. Germline V gene sequence: CDR1 SGDLS, CDR2 YYNGEE. The CDR3 totals 13 residues. The CDR3 DNA reads TGTGCCAGCAGCCCCTCTCCGAACACTGAAGCTTTCTTT. It yields the protein CASSPSPNTEAFF.

This sequence joins TRBV5-8 and TRBJ1-4, with D hard to call. The CDR3 totals 14 residues. V shed 0 bases and J shed 5 bases, with 8 bases lying between them. Germline CDR1 reads SGHTS; CDR2 reads YDEGEE. The CDR3 spells CASSLGRMNEKLFF. CDR3 DNA: TGTGCCAGCAGCTTGGGACGGATGAATGAAAAACTGTTTTTT.

This clone was seen once. V gene TRBV10-2 combines with J gene TRBJ1-1; D ambiguous. V was pared by 5 bases and J by 0 bases, with 10 bases between. The CDR3 is made up of 14 amino acids. From germline, CDR1 is WSHSY and CDR2 SAAADI. The CDR3 DNA is TGCGCCAGCAGTTTTATGACGGTGAACACTGAAGCTTTCTTT. Its protein is CASSFMTVNTEAFF.

The chain carries TRBV19 and TRBJ1-5, with D possibly matching TRBD1 (5 bases). This CDR3 contains 14 residues. V was cut by 5 bases and J by 0 bases, with 8 bases left in between. From germline, CDR1 is LNHDA and CDR2 SQIVND (reference sequence). CDR3 sequence reads: CASSVGTSNQPQHF. The CDR3 region has the DNA TGTGCCAGTAGTGTCGGGACTAGCAATCAGCCCCAGCATTTT.